This T cell receptor beta chain stems from a study of shared clonotypes between healthy human individuals. Study overall: The study enrolled a couple of women and a few men aged 18 to 49. General study points: A small donor pool kept down the genetic and exposure-history diversity that was represented.

Germline CDR1 and CDR2: SGHRS and YFSETQ. V gave up 1 base and J gave up 8 bases; unmatched junction bases: 10. The CDR3 loop spans 16 amino acids. As defined, naive CD8 cells were CD45RO-negative and positively selected for CCR7, with terminally differentiated effector memory CD45RA+ cells excluded. Donors were Caucasian adults residing in Nashville, Tennessee, USA. Assay used: immunoSEQ multiplex PCR; TCRdb lists only in-frame clones, some missing. The table lists about 680,000 clones, 92% of them singletons, with 20% to 25% in the top ten. Notes on this clone: Its antigen is still unknown.

Sequences were obtained from naive CD8+ T cells sorted from blood. This receptor was taken from a man under 40 in good health. The chain combines TRBV5-1 with TRBJ2-1; 9 bases are shared with TRBD1. The CDR3 loop is CASSLWGDREFDEQFF. The CDR3 DNA sequence: TGCGCCAGCAGCTTGTGGGGGGACAGGGAATTTGATGAGCAGTTCTTC.